This TCR beta chain came from a study of vaccination and CD4 T cells after COVID-19. Germline V gene sequence: CDR1 DFQATT, CDR2 SNEGSKA (reference sequence). The trim removed 1 base at V and 2 bases at J, leaving 3 bases unmatched. The CDR3 runs 15 residues. An Oncomine TCR Beta short-read assay was used to sequence the DNA from cultured CD4+ T cells. TCRdb called the PCR reads again in MiXCR, with one record for every CDR3 protein. The data contain roughly 14,000 distinct CDR3 sequences, 40% to 60% of them singletons. Stated treatment: roughly 10-day PBMC culture with coronavirus spike peptide pools or control peptides (ViraFEST assay). This clonotype came up a few times. Its antigen is unidentified.

The chain links TRBV20-1 to TRBJ2-5; 11 bases match TRBD2. Material: cultured CD4+ T cells from blood, obtained after SARS-CoV-2 vaccination. The clonotype comes from a human donor with COVID-19. In DNA form, the CDR3 reads TGCAGTGCTAGAGCTCCTAGCGGGGGGCAAGAGACCCAGTACTTC. Encoded protein: CSARAPSGGQETQYF.